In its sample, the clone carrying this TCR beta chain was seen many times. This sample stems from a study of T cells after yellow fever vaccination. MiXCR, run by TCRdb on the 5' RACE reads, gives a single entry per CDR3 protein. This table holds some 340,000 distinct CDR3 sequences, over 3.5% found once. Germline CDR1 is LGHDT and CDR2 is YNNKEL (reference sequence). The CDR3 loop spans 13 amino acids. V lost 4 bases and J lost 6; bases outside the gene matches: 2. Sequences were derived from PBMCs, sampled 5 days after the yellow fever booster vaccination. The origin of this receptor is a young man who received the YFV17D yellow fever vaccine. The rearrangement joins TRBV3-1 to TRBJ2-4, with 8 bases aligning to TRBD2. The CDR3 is CASSLRGGNIQYF. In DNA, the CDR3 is TGTGCCAGCAGCCTTCGGGGGGGAAACATTCAGTACTTC. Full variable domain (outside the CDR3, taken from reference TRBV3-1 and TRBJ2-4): DTAVSQTPKYLVTQMGNDKSIKCEQNLGHDTMYWYKQDSKKFLKIMFSYNNKELIINETVPNRFSPKSPDKAHLNLHINSLELGDSAVYFCASSLRGGNIQYFGAGTRLSVL.